A single sample is the source of the 5 T cell receptor beta chains below, sequenced in a study of blood T cell repertoires in COVID-19. Repertoires were generated with immunoSEQ multiplex PCR, while TCRdb's copy carries only in-frame clones and drops some. The table includes about 130,000 clones, roughly 80% detected once. The sample comprised peripheral blood. These receptors were obtained from a woman in her seventies with COVID-19, enrolled during active disease.

The chain recombines TRBV6-2 or TRBV6-3 with TRBJ1-6; D gene uncertain. V lost 5 bases to trimming and J lost 4 bases, with 6 bases between them. The germline CDR1 and CDR2 sequences are MNHEY and SVGEGT. The CDR3 spans 13 residues. Written as DNA, the CDR3 is TGTGCCAGCAGTCCGGGGTATAATTCACCCCTCCACTTT. It yields the protein CASSPGYNSPLHF.

This chain joins TRBV5-1 and TRBJ1-3; D unclear. Trimming took 4 bases from V and 1 from J, leaving 12 bases between them. CDR3 size: 15 residues. Looked up from germline, CDR1 is SGHRS and CDR2 is YFSETQ. CDR3 loop: CASSADGISGNTIYF. The CDR3, as DNA: TGCGCCAGCAGCGCGGACGGGATTTCTGGAAACACCATATATTTT.

This chain connects TRBV2 to TRBJ1-4; TRBD1 matches at 8 bases. This CDR3 contains 15 residues. With V trimmed by 2 bases and J by 8 bases, 7 bases remained unmatched. Germline V gene lookup returns CDR1 SNHLY and CDR2 FYNNEI. The chain's CDR3 is CASSEPGTGGEKLFF. In nucleotides, the CDR3 is TGTGCCAGCAGTGAACCGGGGACAGGCGGGGAAAAACTGTTTTTT. Together with reference TRBV2 and TRBJ1-4, the CDR3 gives the full variable domain: EPEVTQTPSHQVTQMGQEVILRCVPISNHLYFYWYRQILGQKVEFLVSFYNNEISEKSEIFDDQFSVERPDGSNFTLKIRSTKLEDSAMYFCASSEPGTGGEKLFFGSGTQLSVL.

This chain uses TRBV6-1 with TRBJ1-1; 7 bases line up with TRBD1. The CDR3 totals 15 residues. CDR1 is MNHNS, CDR2 SASEGT, per germline. The V and J ends lost 3 bases and 1 base, in that order; junction bases with no gene match: 5. The DNA of the CDR3 is TGTGCCAGCAGTGATGAACAGGGGAAGAACACTGAAGCTTTCTTT. As protein: CASSDEQGKNTEAFF.

The rearrangement uses TRBV29-1 and TRBJ2-3, with 9 bases aligning to TRBD2. V gave up 4 bases and J gave up 2 bases; unmatched junction bases: 4. The CDR3 has 14 amino acids. Per the germline V gene, CDR1 is SQVTM and CDR2 is ANQGSEA. The CDR3 protein is CSVGAGGFTDTQYF. The CDR3 DNA reads TGCAGCGTTGGGGCGGGGGGGTTCACAGATACGCAGTATTTT.